The 23 T cell receptor beta chains below all came from one sample that was sequenced in a study of OX40 agonist ivuxolimab in advanced cancers. The protocol was immunoSEQ multiplex PCR, while the TCRdb copy is restricted to in-frame clones and leaves out a portion. Here the sample spans about 88,000 clones, 75% to 90% being singletons. Sequenced here: CD4+ or CD8+ T cells sorted from blood, sampled in a trial of the OX40 agonist ivuxolimab. The receptors here all came from an adult with an advanced solid tumor such as melanoma, head and neck, liver or kidney cancer.

The chain employs TRBV7-3 and TRBJ2-2; D possibly corresponds to TRBD2 (5 bases). With 10 bases removed from V and 7 bases from J, the gap between germline ends came to 16 bases. CDR1 SGHTA and CDR2 FQGTGA come from the germline V gene. The length of the CDR3 is 13 residues. Here the CDR3 DNA reads TGTGCCACCGGGCTCCGTAGCGACGGGGAGCTGTTTTTT. Translated, it gives CATGLRSDGELFF.

The rearrangement joins TRBV7-9 to TRBJ2-6, with TRBD1 as a possible D gene (5 bases). CDR1 is SEHNR and CDR2 is FQNEAQ in the germline V gene (reference sequence). The CDR3 spans 15 residues. Between the trimmed V and J ends, which lost 5 bases and 1 base, there was a span of 9 bases. The CDR3 reads CASSTDTSGANVLTF. As DNA, the CDR3 is TGTGCCAGCAGCACGGACACGTCTGGGGCCAACGTCCTGACTTTC.

The chain joins TRBV19 to TRBJ1-4; TRBD1 matches 9 bases. V trimming: 4 bases; J trimming: 0 bases; junction bases outside the gene matches: 12. Looked up from germline, CDR1 is LNHDA and CDR2 is SQIVND (reference sequence). The CDR3 is 19 amino acids. This CDR3 is CASSTAGTGRGPTNEKLFF. The CDR3 coding sequence is TGTGCCAGTAGTACCGCCGGGACAGGGAGGGGGCCAACTAATGAAAAACTGTTTTTT.

The CDR3 DNA is TGTGCCAGCAGTTTTGGGCCGACAGGGAGGGGCACTGAAGCTTTCTTT. Translated: CASSFGPTGRGTEAFF. The chain is built from TRBV27 and TRBJ1-1, with 7 bases fitting TRBD1. Germline loops: CDR1 MNHEY, CDR2 SMNVEV (reference sequence). The junction had 11 bases not matched to a gene; V was cut back by 3 bases and J by 4 bases. This CDR3 has 16 residues.

The chain carries TRBV6-5 and TRBJ2-7, with a weak D call TRBD2 (6 bases). The length of the CDR3 is 14 residues. V lost 0 bases and J lost 6, with 12 bases in between. Germline CDR1 reads MNHEY; CDR2 reads SVGAGI. The CDR3 reads CASSYSGGWGEQYF. The CDR3 DNA reads TGTGCCAGCAGTTACTCGGGGGGTTGGGGCGAGCAGTACTTC.

This sequence joins TRBV2 and TRBJ2-3; 10 nucleotides agree with TRBD2. The germline V gene encodes CDR1 SNHLY and CDR2 FYNNEI. There are 14 residues in the CDR3. V gave up 8 bases and J gave up 2 bases; unmatched junction bases: 4. In nucleotides, the CDR3 is TGTGCCAGCGCCGGGACTAGCGTCACAGATACGCAGTATTTT. The encoded protein is CASAGTSVTDTQYF.

DNA for the CDR3: TGTGCCAGCTCACCAAATGCGGACAATGGCTACACCTTC. It codes for CASSPNADNGYTF. The chain uses TRBV18 and TRBJ1-2, with D possibly matching TRBD1 (5 bases). This CDR3 is built from 13 residues. V lost 2 bases to trimming and J lost 6 bases, with 10 bases between them. Looked up from germline, CDR1 is KGHSH and CDR2 is LQKENI.

This chain links TRBV5-6 with TRBJ1-2; D is ambiguous. Deletions cut 1 base from V and 4 bases from J, with 5 bases between. Per germline, CDR1 SGHDT and CDR2 YYEEEE. This CDR3 contains 12 residues. The CDR3 sequence is CASSLSLYGYTF. CDR3 sequence (DNA): TGTGCCAGCAGCTTGAGCCTCTATGGCTACACCTTC.

This chain links TRBV27 with TRBJ2-7; TRBD1 agrees at 7 bases. CDR1 is MNHEY and CDR2 is SMNVEV in the germline V gene (reference sequence). Trimming at V came to 6 bases and at J to 4 bases, leaving 15 bases not matched to a gene. CDR3 length: 16 residues. The CDR3 nucleotides are TGTGCCAGCAGGCGAGGTGGGCCGACAGGGACGTACGAGCAGTACTTC. Translation: CASRRGGPTGTYEQYF.

The CDR3 DNA reads TGTGCCAGCAGCTCGTGGACTGAAGCTTTCTTT. Protein: CASSSWTEAFF. The V gene is TRBV27, the J gene TRBJ1-1; D is unclear. CDR1 is MNHEY, CDR2 SMNVEV, per germline (reference sequence). The CDR3 extends over 11 amino acids. The germline V and J ends were trimmed by 6 bases and 5 bases, with 7 bases remaining between them.

The chain employs TRBV6-1 and TRBJ2-7; TRBD1 matches 9 bases. CDR3 size: 14 residues. Per germline, CDR1 MNHNS and CDR2 SASEGT. J gave up 6 bases and V 6 bases, and 9 bases lay outside the gene matches. The CDR3 is CASRETGTGTEQYF. The CDR3 nucleotides read TGTGCCAGCAGGGAAACCGGGACAGGGACCGAGCAGTACTTC.

The chain links TRBV4-3 to TRBJ2-7; 8 bases fit TRBD1. Trimming cost V 3 bases and J 4 bases; bases outside gene matches: 17. Per the germline V gene, CDR1 is LGHNA and CDR2 is YSLEER. The CDR3 length is 18 residues. The DNA for the CDR3 is TGCGCCAGCAGCCAGGAGCGAGCGCGTCAGGACAGGGTGTACGAGCAGTACTTC. It yields the protein CASSQERARQDRVYEQYF.

V usage is TRBV6-1 and J usage is TRBJ1-1; 11 positions agree with TRBD1. The germline gives CDR1 MNHNS, CDR2 SASEGT. CDR3 length: 15 residues. V shed 5 bases, J shed 0 bases, and the junction held 2 bases outside the gene matches. CDR3 bases: TGTGCCAGCAGTCGGGACAGGGGGATGAACACTGAAGCTTTCTTT. Its translation: CASSRDRGMNTEAFF.

A single count supports this clone. The chain combines TRBV10-3 with TRBJ1-4; 7 nucleotides line up with TRBD1. Germline V gene sequence: CDR1 ENHRY, CDR2 SYGVKD. There are 17 residues in the CDR3. J lost 0 bases, V lost 5 bases, and 9 bases had no gene match. Written as DNA, the CDR3 is TGTGCCATCAGTTCCGGGACAGCGACGACAACTAATGAAAAACTGTTTTTT. Its translation is CAISSGTATTTNEKLFF.

CDR3 amino acids: CASSATLRETNEKLFF. Written as DNA, the CDR3 is TGCGCCAGCAGCGCAACCCTCAGGGAAACTAATGAAAAACTGTTTTTT. The rearrangement links TRBV5-1 to TRBJ1-4; TRBD1 is a possible D gene (5 bases). Trimming removed 4 bases at V and 1 base at J, with 14 bases between. This CDR3 region has 16 residues. CDR1 is SGHRS and CDR2 is YFSETQ in the germline V gene.

The genes are TRBV6-1 and TRBJ1-1; 7 bases match TRBD1. The germline CDR1 and CDR2 sequences are MNHNS and SASEGT. The CDR3 totals 13 residues. V gave up 6 bases and J gave up 6 bases; unmatched junction bases: 7. The CDR3 nucleotides are TGTGCCAGCAGACTTACAGGGGCCCCTGAAGCTTTCTTT. Encoded protein: CASRLTGAPEAFF.

V usage is TRBV5-6 and J usage is TRBJ2-5, with 11 bases identical to TRBD2. Germline values: CDR1 SGHDT, CDR2 YYEEEE. The CDR3 contains 16 residues. V trimming: 1 base; J trimming: 0 bases; junction bases outside the gene matches: 2. CDR3 DNA sequence: TGTGCCAGCAGCTTGATGGGACTAGCGGACCAAGAGACCCAGTACTTC. Amino acid sequence: CASSLMGLADQETQYF.

The chain links TRBV5-1 to TRBJ2-3; TRBD1 might be the D (5 bases). The CDR3 is 13 residues long. V gave up 4 bases and J gave up 7 bases, with 13 bases separating them. Germline values: CDR1 SGHRS, CDR2 YFSETQ. This CDR3 reads CASSTTGPNTQYF. The CDR3 nucleotides are TGCGCCAGCAGCACCACAGGACCCAATACGCAGTATTTT.

This clone appeared a few times. The chain is built from TRBV5-1 and TRBJ1-1; maybe TRBD1 (5 bases). Germline V CDR1 and CDR2: SGHRS, YFSETQ. Deletions cut 0 bases from V and 4 bases from J, with 16 bases between. The CDR3 contains 16 residues. The CDR3 nucleotides read TGCGCCAGCAGCTTGGCCTTGAGAGGAAGGGGCACTGAAGCTTTCTTT. Amino acids: CASSLALRGRGTEAFF.

V is TRBV28 and J is TRBJ1-2; D is perhaps TRBD1 (5 bases). The germline CDR1 and CDR2 sequences are MDHEN and SYDVKM. V shed 5 bases and J shed 0 bases, with 13 bases lying between them. The CDR3 spans 15 residues. The CDR3 is CASSPSTVANYGYTF. The CDR3 coding sequence is TGTGCCAGCAGTCCCTCGACAGTAGCTAACTATGGCTACACCTTC.

Only a few counts were recorded for this clone. The chain uses TRBV11-3 and TRBJ2-2; TRBD2 agrees at 7 bases. The germline gives CDR1 SGHNT, CDR2 YENEEA. The length of the CDR3 is 15 residues. The junction had 5 bases not matched to a gene; V was cut back by 2 bases and J by 5 bases. The CDR3 nucleotides read TGTGCCAGCAGCTTATCGCCCGGGGGGACCGGGGAGCTGTTTTTT. Translated: CASSLSPGGTGELFF.

The rearrangement uses TRBV5-5 and TRBJ2-2; 7 nucleotides agree with TRBD1. V shed 1 base and J 6 bases; nucleotides not matched to a gene: 6. This CDR3 has 15 residues. Germline V gene data show CDR1 as SGHKS and CDR2 as YYEKEE (reference sequence). The CDR3 bases are TGTGCCAGCAGCTTGATTCAGGGGGTTGCCGGGGAGCTGTTTTTT. It codes for CASSLIQGVAGELFF.

Note on this clone: An end of the junction does not agree with germline; a read error may underlie this. This rearrangement joins TRBV7-7 to TRBJ2-1; D is unresolved. Germline V gene sequence: CDR1 SSHAT, CDR2 FNYEAQ (reference sequence). The length of the CDR3 is 13 residues. The CDR3 region is CASSVDWNNEQFF. In DNA, the CDR3 is TGTGCTAGCAGCGTTGACTGGAACAATGAGCAGTTCTTC.